Listed below are T cell receptor beta chains from one sample, sequenced in a study of cytomegalovirus exposure and HLA in healthy donors. The method was immunoSEQ multiplex PCR; TCRdb's version includes in-frame clones alone and lacks a portion of them. The sample includes 100,000 or so clones, 65% to 80% of them seen just once. Sequenced sample: PBMCs. Receptor source: a woman in her forties or fifties in good health and CMV-seropositive. CDR3s include the opening cysteine and the closing phenylalanine or tryptophan. D genes are given only for firm matches. Clone size is given for some rows only: seen once, a few or many times, or a class if the clone is expanded.

>TRBV7-9|TRBJ2-7|-|-
CASSLAGGQGAYEQYF
TGTGCCAGCAGCTTAGCGGGGGGGCAGGGTGCCTACGAGCAGTACTTC
>TRBV6-1|TRBJ1-3|-|-
CASSAGGFFSGNTIYF
TGTGCCAGCAGTGCGGGAGGTTTCTTCTCTGGAAACACCATATATTTT
>TRBV30|TRBJ1-1|-|-
CAWSALSGRTEAFF
TGTGCCTGGAGTGCCCTCTCGGGGAGAACTGAAGCTTTCTTT
>TRBV2|TRBJ1-1|-|-
CASSGWDTEAFF
TGTGCCAGCAGCGGGTGGGACACTGAAGCTTTCTTT
>TRBV25-1|TRBJ1-1|-|TRBD1
CASSESGGVTEAFF
TGTGCCAGCAGTGAATCAGGGGGAGTGACTGAAGCTTTCTTT
>TRBV5-4|TRBJ1-2|-|-
CASSLATWVDGEGYTF
TGTGCCAGCAGCTTGGCTACGTGGGTTGACGGAGAGGGCTACACCTTC
>TRBV19|TRBJ1-1|-|TRBD1
CASSQHGQGSTEAFF
TGTGCCAGTAGCCAACACGGACAGGGAAGCACTGAAGCTTTCTTT
>TRBV5-6|TRBJ1-1|-|-
CATPGGMNTEAFF
TGTGCCACCCCGGGAGGGATGAACACTGAAGCTTTCTTT
>TRBV14|TRBJ2-3|-|-
CASSPGGFDTDTQYF
TGTGCCAGCAGCCCTGGGGGGTTTGATACAGATACGCAGTATTTT
>TRBV2|TRBJ2-3|-|TRBD2
CASTGGTDTQYF
TGTGCCAGCACGGGGGGGACAGATACGCAGTATTTT
>TRBV19|TRBJ1-2|-|-
CASSAMPKGMGNYGYTF
TGTGCCAGTAGTGCGATGCCGAAGGGGATGGGGAACTATGGCTACACCTTC
>TRBV15|TRBJ2-3|few|-
CATSAGSTDTQYF
TGTGCCACCAGCGCGGGGTCGACAGATACGCAGTATTTT
>TRBV30|TRBJ1-1|-|-
CAFQGPLNTEAFF
TGTGCCTTCCAGGGGCCCCTGAACACTGAAGCTTTCTTT
>TRBV2|TRBJ2-3|-|TRBD2
CASRKREEGDTQYF
TGTGCCAGCAGGAAGCGGGAGGAAGGAGATACGCAGTATTTT
>TRBV5-8|TRBJ1-1|-|-
CASSLPSGGNTEAFF
TGTGCCAGCAGCTTGCCGAGTGGAGGAAACACTGAAGCTTTCTTT
>TRBV19|TRBJ1-2|-|-
CASRAGRKLPIYGYTF
TGTGCCAGTAGGGCGGGGCGGAAGCTCCCGATCTATGGCTACACCTTC
>TRBV13|TRBJ2-3|-|TRBD2
CASSHGGSVGRTDTQYF
TGTGCCAGCAGCCACGGGGGGTCCGTCGGGAGAACAGATACGCAGTATTTT
>TRBV6-1|TRBJ1-2|-|TRBD1
CASSQGDWGYTF
TGTGCCAGCAGTCAGGGGGACTGGGGCTACACCTTC
>TRBV15|TRBJ2-1|once|TRBD2
CATSPGGSNEQFF
TGTGCCACCAGCCCGGGGGGTTCCAATGAGCAGTTCTTC
>TRBV9|TRBJ1-1|-|-
CASSAEGSMNTEAFF
TGTGCCAGCAGCGCCGAGGGAAGTATGAACACTGAAGCTTTCTTT
>TRBV6-5|TRBJ2-2|-|-
CASRGGGANTGELFF
TGTGCCAGCAGAGGGGGGGGAGCGAACACCGGGGAGCTGTTTTTT
>TRBV29-1|TRBJ1-1|-|-
CSVPGQPNTEAFF
TGCAGCGTCCCGGGACAACCGAACACTGAAGCTTTCTTT
>TRBV6-6|TRBJ2-2|few|-
CASSYTGVSYTGELFF
TGTGCCAGCAGTTACACCGGGGTCTCGTACACCGGGGAGCTGTTTTTT
>TRBV15|TRBJ1-6|once|-
CATSRDGSPSNSPLHF
TGTGCCACCAGCAGAGATGGCAGTCCCTCAAATTCACCCCTCCACTTT
>TRBV7-9|TRBJ2-7|-|TRBD1
CASSLVGQGYSYEQYF
TGTGCCAGCAGCTTAGTGGGACAGGGGTACTCCTACGAGCAGTACTTC
>TRBV2|TRBJ2-7|-|-
CASSVERLLSSYEQYF
TGTGCCAGCAGTGTAGAGCGGCTTCTGAGCTCCTACGAGCAGTACTTC
>TRBV5-4|TRBJ2-7|-|TRBD1
CASSDPGTGSSYEQYF
TGTGCCAGCAGCGACCCCGGGACAGGGAGCTCCTACGAGCAGTACTTC
>TRBV19|TRBJ1-5|once|TRBD1
CASTGQGINQPQHF
TGTGCCAGTACCGGACAGGGGATCAATCAGCCCCAGCATTTT
>TRBV5-4|TRBJ2-1|-|TRBD2
CASSSLGLAGGFDEQFF
TGTGCCAGCAGCTCCCTTGGACTAGCGGGGGGGTTCGATGAGCAGTTCTTC
>TRBV7-2|TRBJ1-4|-|-
CATAGAPATNEKLFF
TGTGCCACGGCGGGGGCGCCTGCAACTAATGAAAAACTGTTTTTT
>TRBV5-4|TRBJ2-5|-|TRBD1
CASSPWGTGGVEETQYF
TGTGCCAGCAGCCCCTGGGGGACAGGGGGCGTCGAAGAGACCCAGTACTTC
>TRBV13|TRBJ1-5|-|TRBD1
CASSRRQGTTNGQPQHF
TGTGCCAGCAGCCGACGACAGGGTACAACCAATGGTCAGCCCCAGCATTTT
>TRBV5-1|TRBJ2-7|-|-
CASSSLGGMSSYEQYF
TGCGCCAGCAGCTCCCTCGGCGGCATGAGCTCCTACGAGCAGTACTTC
>TRBV23-1|TRBJ2-3|once|TRBD2
CASSQSSGRATDTQYF
TGCGCCAGCAGTCAATCCAGCGGGAGGGCAACAGATACGCAGTATTTT
>TRBV15|TRBJ2-5|-|TRBD2
CATSRGAGGPGTQYF
TGTGCCACCAGCAGAGGAGCGGGAGGGCCGGGGACCCAGTACTTC
>TRBV4-2|TRBJ2-2|-|-
CASSQGEYGELFF
TGTGCCAGCAGCCAAGGGGAGTACGGGGAGCTGTTTTTT
>TRBV19|TRBJ1-5|few|-
CASSRPGGNQPQHF
TGTGCCAGTAGTAGGCCGGGGGGCAATCAGCCCCAGCATTTT
>TRBV19|TRBJ1-1|-|-
CASSIDRVNTEAFF
TGTGCCAGTAGTATAGATCGGGTCAACACTGAAGCTTTCTTT
>TRBV7-3|TRBJ2-3|-|-
CASSGRGAADTQYF
TGTGCCAGCAGCGGACGGGGGGCGGCAGATACGCAGTATTTT
>TRBV13|TRBJ1-4|-|-
CASSSQGATNEKLFF
TGTGCCAGCAGCTCCCAGGGTGCAACTAATGAAAAACTGTTTTTT
>TRBV2|TRBJ2-1|few|-
CASSARPDYQGNEQFF
TGTGCCAGCAGTGCCCGGCCGGACTATCAGGGCAATGAGCAGTTCTTC
>TRBV7-9|TRBJ2-1|once|-
CASIILGARSGNEQFF
TGTGCCAGCATCATCCTCGGAGCGCGGTCCGGCAATGAGCAGTTCTTC
>TRBV7-9|TRBJ1-3|-|TRBD1
CASSSNTGQGRTIYF
TGTGCCAGCAGCTCTAATACGGGACAGGGAAGAACCATATATTTT
>TRBV7-9|TRBJ2-7|-|TRBD1
CTSSLLQGVVYEQYF
TGTACCAGCAGCTTATTACAGGGGGTTGTCTACGAGCAGTACTTC
>TRBV18|TRBJ1-1|-|TRBD1
CASSPPEGARTEAFF
TGTGCCAGCTCACCACCGGAGGGGGCGAGGACTGAAGCTTTCTTT
>TRBV5-6|TRBJ2-3|once|-
CASTILSYRASDTQYF
TGTGCCAGCACCATACTCAGCTACAGGGCCTCAGATACGCAGTATTTT
>TRBV27|TRBJ1-1|once|-
CASSLSWSGGTEAFF
TGTGCCAGCAGTTTATCCTGGTCCGGAGGAACTGAAGCTTTCTTT
>TRBV27|TRBJ2-7|-|-
CASKNSLTSYEQYF
TGTGCCAGCAAGAACAGTCTCACCTCCTACGAGCAGTACTTC
>TRBV7-9|TRBJ2-1|-|TRBD1
CASSPGTGGSYNEQFF
TGTGCCAGCAGCCCAGGGACAGGGGGCTCCTACAATGAGCAGTTCTTC
>TRBV13|TRBJ2-2|-|TRBD1
CASSRDRGLSNTGELFF
TGTGCCAGCAGCCGGGACAGGGGGCTTTCGAACACCGGGGAGCTGTTTTTT
>TRBV7-9|TRBJ2-1|-|TRBD2
CASSPLAGSYNEQFF
TGTGCCAGCAGCCCCCTAGCGGGCTCCTACAATGAGCAGTTCTTC
>TRBV5-7|TRBJ1-2|-|-
CASSFDPRGSGGYTF
TGTGCCAGCAGCTTCGACCCCCGGGGGTCGGGCGGCTACACCTTC
>TRBV19|TRBJ1-2|once|TRBD1
CASRFGQGLYGYTF
TGTGCCAGTAGGTTCGGACAGGGTCTCTATGGCTACACCTTC
>TRBV5-4|TRBJ1-3|-|-
CASSLDSGSGNTIYF
TGTGCCAGCAGCTTGGACTCCGGCTCTGGAAACACCATATATTTT